This record looks at one T cell receptor beta chain sequence and its context. What it binds is unknown. The data originate from a study of CD8 T cells in ankylosing spondylitis. Study observations and caveats: It appeared that ankylosing spondylitis blood was characterized by a TCR beta motif of eight highly homologous variants.

The CDR3 is made up of 17 amino acids. From germline, CDR1 is MGHRA and CDR2 YSYEKL. V was shortened by 0 bases and J by 1 base, with 13 bases between the two germline ends. Libraries for TCR beta were made by quantitative 5'-RACE with molecular barcodes. From the 5' RACE reads, TCRdb called clonotypes with MiXCR, one entry per CDR3 protein. This table holds approximately 440,000 distinct CDR3 sequences, 17% found once. The sequence came from a male donor with ankylosing spondylitis. The sample consisted of blood, either unsorted or a sorted T cell fraction (not recorded which). The V call is TRBV4-1, the J call TRBJ2-4; D gene uncertain. The CDR3 loop reads CASSQDPAFTAKNIQYF. The CDR3 bases are TGCGCCAGCAGCCAAGATCCTGCGTTTACCGCCAAAAACATTCAGTACTTC.